This section outlines one T cell receptor beta chain sequence together with its context. The data derive from a study of patients and donors after allogeneic stem cell transplantation. A single record per CDR3 protein comes from TCRdb applying MiXCR to the RT-PCR reads. The sample consists of 24,000 or so distinct CDR3 sequences, around 28% of them appearing once. This CDR3 is built from 13 residues. V gave up 5 bases and J gave up 7 bases, with 14 bases separating them. This chain uses TRBV12-3 or TRBV12-4 with TRBJ1-2; maybe TRBD1 (6 bases). This receptor was identified in a human donor who was either an allogeneic HSCT recipient or a stem cell or donor lymphocyte infusion donor (not recorded which). It is not recorded whose cells these are; they may come from a transplant donor. Sequencing was performed on blood, either unsorted or a sorted T cell fraction (not recorded which). The CDR3 sequence is CASSLSYRAGYTF. DNA of the CDR3: TGTGCCAGCAGTCTATCTTACAGGGCTGGCTACACCTTC.